Listed below are T cell receptor beta chains from one sample, sequenced in a study of T cell responses to AZD1222 COVID-19 vaccine. Clones were read by immunoSEQ multiplex PCR, and TCRdb kept only the in-frame ones, dropping some. The table lists some 150,000 clones, roughly 92% of them singletons. The sample here was peripheral blood, taken on day 0 of AZD1222 vaccination. These receptors were collected from an adult in good health. Each CDR3 is given with its conserved first and last residue. D genes are given only for firm matches. Size tells how often a clone was seen (once, few, many) or the class of an expanded clone, and some rows leave it out.

TRBJ1-6 | . | TRBV12-3/TRBV12-4 | . | CASSFRYNSPLHF | TGTGCCAGCAGTTTCCGGTATAATTCACCCCTCCACTTT
TRBJ2-1 | . | TRBV5-4 | . | CASSFAQGFDNEQFF | TGTGCCAGCAGCTTTGCCCAGGGTTTTGACAATGAGCAGTTCTTC
TRBJ1-6 | . | TRBV5-4 | TRBD1 | CASSVGTGNNSPLHF | TGTGCCAGCAGCGTCGGGACAGGAAATAATTCACCCCTCCACTTT
TRBJ1-1 | . | TRBV19 | . | CASSQAGPEAFF | TGTGCCAGTAGTCAGGCCGGACCTGAAGCTTTCTTT
TRBJ2-7 | . | TRBV27 | TRBD1 | CASSLEGTGGFSYEQYF | TGTGCCAGCAGTTTAGAGGGGACAGGGGGATTCTCCTACGAGCAGTACTTC
TRBJ2-1 | . | TRBV4-1 | . | CASSQDPGQRVSEQFF | TGCGCCAGCAGCCAGGACCCGGGACAACGGGTGTCTGAGCAGTTCTTC
TRBJ1-5 | . | TRBV6-5 | . | CASSYIVGHQPQHF | TGTGCCAGCAGTTACATTGTCGGGCATCAGCCCCAGCATTTT
TRBJ2-7 | once | TRBV20-1 | . | CSASQGPYEQYF | TGCAGTGCTAGTCAGGGGCCCTACGAGCAGTACTTC
TRBJ2-3 | . | TRBV7-9 | TRBD1 | CASSRGQGIPDTQYF | TGTGCCAGCAGCCGCGGACAGGGTATACCAGATACGCAGTATTTT
TRBJ1-1 | . | TRBV10-3 | TRBD1 | CAIRDDRGGFF | TGTGCCATCAGGGACGACAGGGGCGGCTTCTTT
TRBJ2-1 | medium-sized | TRBV7-9 | TRBD2 | CASSFSGGYNEQFF | TGTGCCAGCAGCTTTAGCGGGGGTTACAATGAGCAGTTCTTC
TRBJ1-2 | . | TRBV3-1/TRBV3-2 | . | CASSQGGVYGYTF | TGTGCCAGCAGCCAGGGGGGCGTCTATGGCTACACCTTC
TRBJ2-1 | . | TRBV18 | TRBD2 | CASSPSSGRARGNEQFF | TGTGCCAGCTCACCTTCTAGCGGGAGGGCCAGGGGCAATGAGCAGTTCTTC
TRBJ1-6 | . | TRBV6-5 | . | CASGGGTYSSPLHF | TGTGCCAGTGGGGGGGGGACATATTCCTCACCCCTCCACTTT
TRBJ1-5 | . | TRBV6-5 | . | CASGVRSNQPQHF | TGTGCCAGCGGGGTGAGAAGCAATCAGCCCCAGCATTTT
TRBJ2-7 | . | TRBV7-9 | . | CASSARDNEQYF | TGTGCCAGCAGCGCCCGGGACAACGAGCAGTACTTC
TRBJ1-3 | . | TRBV6-5 | . | CASSSTGRFSGNTIYF | TGTGCCAGCAGTTCCACTGGACGCTTCTCTGGAAACACCATATATTTT
TRBJ1-2 | . | TRBV6-6 | . | CASSLVATNYGYTF | TGTGCCAGCAGCTTAGTGGCCACTAACTATGGCTACACCTTC
TRBJ2-7 | . | TRBV6-5 | . | CASSYFREPPYEQYF | TGTGCCAGCAGTTACTTTCGGGAGCCGCCTTACGAGCAGTACTTC
TRBJ1-2 | . | TRBV3-1/TRBV3-2 | . | CASSQDRVVRYGYTF | TGTGCCAGCAGCCAAGACAGGGTAGTTAGGTATGGCTACACCTTC
TRBJ1-4 | . | TRBV12-2 | . | CASRLRRRICEKLFF | TGTGCAAGTCGCTTGAGGAGACGGATTTGTGAAAAACTGTTTTTT
TRBJ1-6 | . | TRBV6-1 | . | CASSEMVNSPLHF | TGTGCCAGCAGTGAAATGGTAAATTCACCCCTCCACTTT
TRBJ2-1 | . | TRBV6-5 | . | CASRGTRVSYNEQFF | TGTGCCAGCAGGGGGACGAGGGTGAGCTACAATGAGCAGTTCTTC
TRBJ1-5 | . | TRBV5-1 | TRBD1 | CASSLEGQQNQPQHF | TGCGCCAGCAGCTTGGAGGGACAGCAGAATCAGCCCCAGCATTTT
TRBJ2-1 | . | TRBV10-3 | . | CAISESMGDRYNEQFF | TGTGCCATCAGTGAGTCGATGGGGGACCGTTACAATGAGCAGTTCTTC
TRBJ2-7 | . | TRBV2 | TRBD2 | CASRAGLAGSYEQYF | TGTGCCAGCAGAGCAGGACTAGCGGGATCCTACGAGCAGTACTTC
TRBJ1-5 | . | TRBV28 | . | CASSLQVGDQPQHF | TGTGCCAGCAGTTTACAAGTGGGGGATCAGCCCCAGCATTTT
TRBJ1-3 | . | TRBV7-7 | . | CASSPGPRSSGNTIYF | TGTGCCAGCAGCCCCGGGCCACGTTCCTCTGGAAACACCATATATTTT
TRBJ2-2 | . | TRBV5-1 | . | CASSLARGVGTGELFF | TGCGCCAGCAGCTTGGCGCGCGGGGTCGGAACCGGGGAGCTGTTTTTT
TRBJ2-7 | . | TRBV27 | TRBD1 | CASRKRDSYEQYF | TGTGCCAGCAGGAAAAGGGACAGCTACGAGCAGTACTTC
TRBJ2-2 | . | TRBV19 | . | CASSISGEAGELFF | TGTGCCAGTAGTATTTCAGGGGAAGCCGGGGAGCTGTTTTTT
TRBJ2-3 | . | TRBV5-1 | . | CASSHAGSGTDTQYF | TGCGCCAGCAGCCACGCCGGTAGCGGCACAGATACGCAGTATTTT
TRBJ1-5 | . | TRBV6-5 | TRBD1 | CASSPGQINQPQHF | TGTGCCAGCAGTCCGGGACAGATCAATCAGCCCCAGCATTTT
TRBJ2-1 | . | TRBV4-2 | TRBD2 | CASSQRTSGRPYNEQFF | TGTGCCAGCAGCCAAAGGACTAGCGGGAGGCCCTACAATGAGCAGTTCTTC
TRBJ1-6 | . | TRBV15 | . | CATSRESNFLNSPLHF | TGTGCCACCAGCAGAGAGTCTAATTTTCTTAATTCACCCCTCCACTTT
TRBJ2-1 | once | TRBV11-2 | . | CASSLQSSYNEQFF | TGTGCCAGCAGCCTGCAGAGCTCCTACAATGAGCAGTTCTTC
TRBJ2-7 | . | TRBV7-8 | TRBD2 | CASSLTAGGLASYEQYF | TGTGCCAGCAGCTTAACGGCCGGGGGACTAGCGAGCTACGAGCAGTACTTC
TRBJ1-2 | once | TRBV5-4 | . | CASSLWQGPNYGYTF | TGTGCCAGCAGCTTGTGGCAAGGACCTAACTATGGCTACACCTTC
TRBJ1-3 | . | TRBV6-1 | . | CASSEQSSGNTIYF | TGTGCCAGCAGTGAGCAGTCCTCTGGAAACACCATATATTTT
TRBJ1-4 | . | TRBV25-1 | TRBD1 | CASGDRGRNEKLFF | TGTGCCAGCGGAGACAGGGGGAGGAATGAAAAACTGTTTTTT
TRBJ1-2 | . | TRBV7-9 | . | CATFPQGAYGYTF | TGTGCCACTTTCCCCCAAGGGGCCTATGGCTACACCTTC
TRBJ1-5 | once | TRBV5-6 | . | CASSLLHQPQHF | TGTGCCAGCAGCCTACTGCATCAGCCCCAGCATTTT
TRBJ1-2 | . | TRBV19 | . | CASTIDRTYGYTF | TGTGCCAGTACCATCGACAGGACTTATGGCTACACCTTC
TRBJ1-3 | . | TRBV20-1 | . | CSASRATGNTIYF | TGCAGTGCTAGTAGGGCTACTGGAAACACCATATATTTT
TRBJ2-5 | . | TRBV4-2 | . | CASSERGGTQETQYF | TGTGCCAGCAGCGAAAGAGGGGGGACCCAAGAGACCCAGTACTTC
TRBJ1-2 | . | TRBV6-5 | TRBD1 | CASSYLGTVGSWTF | TGTGCCAGCAGTTATTTAGGGACAGTGGGTTCTTGGACCTTC
TRBJ1-2 | . | TRBV6-5 | . | CASSPGDVYGYTF | TGTGCCAGCAGTCCCGGAGACGTCTATGGCTACACCTTC
TRBJ2-7 | . | TRBV3-1/TRBV3-2 | . | CASSQRSTIEQYF | TGTGCCAGCAGCCAGCGCAGCACTATCGAGCAGTACTTC
TRBJ1-5 | . | TRBV7-9 | TRBD1 | CASSLWTGMDQPQHF | TGTGCCAGCAGCCTATGGACAGGGATGGATCAGCCCCAGCATTTT
TRBJ2-3 | . | TRBV3-1/TRBV3-2 | . | CASSQFNGYTQYF | TGTGCCAGCAGCCAATTTAACGGTTATACGCAGTATTTT
TRBJ2-5 | . | TRBV6-5 | . | CASSYSGPQETQYF | TGTGCCAGCAGTTACTCGGGACCACAAGAGACCCAGTACTTC
TRBJ2-1 | . | TRBV27 | . | CASSWATGNGQFF | TGTGCCAGCAGTTGGGCCACGGGGAATGGGCAGTTCTTC
TRBJ2-1 | . | TRBV5-1 | . | CASSLADNEQFF | TGCGCCAGCAGCTTGGCAGACAATGAGCAGTTCTTC
TRBJ2-1 | . | TRBV15 | . | CATSRDPADYNEQFF | TGTGCCACCAGCAGAGATCCAGCGGACTACAATGAGCAGTTCTTC
TRBJ1-4 | . | TRBV7-2 | . | CASSLWGGTNEKLFF | TGTGCCAGCAGCTTATGGGGCGGTACTAATGAAAAACTGTTTTTT
TRBJ2-2 | . | TRBV27 | . | CASSFVGQGGTGELFF | TGTGCCAGCAGTTTTGTCGGTCAGGGGGGCACCGGGGAGCTGTTTTTT
TRBJ1-6 | . | TRBV15 | . | CATSREPHPNSPLHF | TGTGCCACCAGCAGAGAACCTCACCCAAATTCACCCCTCCACTTT
TRBJ1-5 | . | TRBV2 | . | CASSPEPNNQPQHF | TGTGCCAGCAGCCCTGAACCGAACAATCAGCCCCAGCATTTT
TRBJ1-5 | . | TRBV19 | . | CASTPLGGSNQPQHF | TGTGCCAGTACCCCCCTGGGGGGTAGCAATCAGCCCCAGCATTTT